The sequence of this TCR beta chain was determined in a study of blood T cell repertoires in COVID-19. Study background: Acute-phase and convalescent COVID-19 samples originated in the United States, Italy and Spain. PBMCs, B-cell-depleted T cells, or T cells were the source of the cDNA or gDNA that made up the material.

Per the study methods: By means of reference gene primer amplification, nucleated cell counts were estimated. The table came from immunoSEQ multiplex PCR; TCRdb's copy has only in-frame clones and leaves some out. V, J and clone size are those of that table, while D and trimming were read from the DNA. The profile shows hundreds of thousands of clones, approximately 86% of them singletons. This CDR3 has 15 residues. V lost 6 bases to trimming and J lost 3 bases; unmatched junction nucleotides: 7. CDR1 MNHEY and CDR2 SVGAGI come from the germline V gene. This clone appeared a single time. This TCR was recovered from a man in his forties with acute or convalescent COVID-19. The genes are TRBV6-5 and TRBJ1-5; 8 nucleotides match TRBD1. Sequencing was performed on peripheral blood. Written as DNA, the CDR3 is TGTGCCAGCAGGGCTGACAGGGGCCTCAATCAGCCCCAGCATTTT. Its protein product is CASRADRGLNQPQHF.